This is a list of T cell receptor beta chains from one sample in a study of T cell responses to AZD1222 COVID-19 vaccine. Clones were read by immunoSEQ multiplex PCR, and TCRdb kept only the in-frame ones, dropping some. Counted here are 100,000 to 150,000 clones, about 89% occurring once; the ten biggest clones make up under 35%. This specimen was peripheral blood, taken on day 0 of AZD1222 vaccination. These receptors all stem from an adult in good health. The CDR3 runs from the conserved cysteine through the conserved F or W. A D gene is named only where the DNA matches it firmly. Part of the rows lack a size; the others show once, few, many or a class for expanded clones.

>TRBV6-5|NA|TRBJ2-1|NA
TGTGCCAGCAGTTACCGGCGGGGTAGCTCCTACAATGAGCAGTTCTTC
CASSYRRGSSYNEQFF
>TRBV28|NA|TRBJ2-7|few
TGTGCCAGCATTACAACGGCGAGGCCCTACGAGCAGTACTTC
CASITTARPYEQYF
>TRBV7-9|NA|TRBJ2-1|NA
TGTGCCAGCAGCTTAGCGCCGGCGTCCACTTCGGAGTTCTTC
CASSLAPASTSEFF
>TRBV4-3|TRBD1|TRBJ2-5|NA
TGCGCCAGCAGCCAAGGAGGCCTACTAAGGGAAGGACAGGGCAATTGGGAGACCCAGTACTTC
CASSQGGLLREGQGNWETQYF
>TRBV18|NA|TRBJ2-7|few
TGTGCCAGCTCACCGAGGGCGGCTTTGGGGGGAGAGCAGTACTTC
CASSPRAALGGEQYF
>TRBV12-3/TRBV12-4|NA|TRBJ1-1|NA
TGTGCCAGCACCTCGCAGGGGTCTGAAGCTTTCTTT
CASTSQGSEAFF
>TRBV29-1|NA|TRBJ1-3|NA
TGCAGCGTTGAAGATCGCGGGGTGAGGAGAAACACCATATATTTT
CSVEDRGVRRNTIYF
>TRBV29-1|NA|TRBJ2-3|NA
TGCAGCGTTGCTGGCCTCCCCCTAGCGAACACAGATACGCAGTATTTT
CSVAGLPLANTDTQYF
>TRBV9|NA|TRBJ2-1|NA
TGTGCCAGCAGCGTAGGTAGCTCCTACAATGAGCAGTTCTTC
CASSVGSSYNEQFF
>TRBV7-2|NA|TRBJ2-3|NA
TGTGCCAGCAGCACTCGCACAGATACGCAGTATTTT
CASSTRTDTQYF